The text below deals with one T cell receptor (beta chain). Its antigen is as yet unknown. These data originate in a study of OX40 agonist ivuxolimab in advanced cancers. Study background: Intravenous ivuxolimab at 0.01 to 10 mg/kg was given to patients every 2 weeks. Study-level results: By week 6 at 0.1 to 3.0 mg/kg, blood CD4+ and CD8+ T cells had expanded clonally.

Sequencing used immunoSEQ multiplex PCR; TCRdb keeps in-frame clones, though not all of them. Among some 100,000 clones listed, around 84% were seen once. This CDR3 region has 14 residues. V gave up 1 base and J gave up 4 bases, with 8 bases separating them. Germline lookup yields CDR1 SGHRS and CDR2 YFSETQ. The chain has TRBV5-1 and TRBJ2-2; D remains ambiguous. This specimen consisted of CD4+ or CD8+ T cells sorted from blood, obtained in a trial of the OX40 agonist ivuxolimab. This clonotype was sampled from an adult with an advanced solid tumor such as melanoma, head and neck, liver or kidney cancer. CDR3 protein: CASSLMVGTGELFF. The CDR3 nucleotides read TGCGCCAGCAGCTTGATGGTGGGCACCGGGGAGCTGTTTTTT.